The entry below describes one T cell receptor (beta chain). These data are taken from a study of blood T cell repertoires in COVID-19. Study summary: Specimens from acute and convalescent COVID-19 originated in the United States, Italy and Spain. The cDNA or gDNA used as material had been derived from T cells, B-cell-depleted T cells, or PBMCs.

In germline, CDR1 is MNHEY, CDR2 SVGEGT. This CDR3 spans 16 amino acids. V was cut by 6 bases and J by 7 bases, with 23 bases left in between. The method was immunoSEQ multiplex PCR; TCRdb's version includes in-frame clones alone and lacks a portion of them. The sample consists of about 140,000 clones, approximately 87% of them appearing once. The specimen was peripheral blood. The clonotype comes from a woman aged 40 to 50 with acute or convalescent COVID-19. The rearrangement links TRBV6-2 or TRBV6-3 to TRBJ2-3, with D possibly TRBD1 on 6 matching bases. This CDR3 reads CASSPSRDTRANTQYF. CDR3 nucleotides: TGTGCCAGCAGCCCCAGCCGGGACACTCGGGCTAATACGCAGTATTTT.